A single T cell receptor beta chain is shown here with its context. Around 110 mL of blood, on average, came from one heparinised draw per donor. CD4+ cells of the naive, central memory, regulatory and stem cell-like memory types were sorted via CD45RO/CCR7/CD25/CD127/CD95/CD27. These data are taken from a study of beta chain features in type 1 diabetes. Study background: Across all samples, fewer than 120,000,000 sorted cells were examined.

Germline V gives CDR1 MNHEY, CDR2 SVGAGI. This CDR3 is 15 amino acids long. V was pared by 8 bases and J by 4 bases, with 17 bases between. cDNA synthesis used the whole RNA isolate, giving expressed TCRB sequences. Sequenced by immunoSEQ multiplex PCR; TCRdb stores in-frame clones only, minus some. The table records over 15,000 clones, around two fifths of them present only once. The sequence was collected from a woman aged 40 to 49 in good health. The V call is TRBV6-5, the J call TRBJ1-4; D might be TRBD1 (5 bases). The material sequenced was stem cell memory CD4+ T cells from blood. This chain's CDR3 is CASGAGPNNNEKLFF. In DNA, the CDR3 is TGTGCCAGCGGGGCAGGGCCGAATAATAATGAAAAACTGTTTTTT.